The following is a T cell receptor beta chain sequence with its context. This sample was taken from a study of shared clonotypes between healthy human individuals. Germline V gene data show CDR1 as LNHDA and CDR2 as SQIVND (reference sequence). Trimming removed 5 bases from V and 3 bases from J; junction bases left unmatched: 6. The CDR3 is made up of 15 amino acids. Assay used: immunoSEQ multiplex PCR; TCRdb lists only in-frame clones, some missing. The sample lists under 650,000 clones; almost 97% were seen once. A split of CD4+ cells into CD45RA+ naive and CD45RA-negative memory subsets was performed.

The chain uses TRBV19 and TRBJ2-1, with 8 bases aligning to TRBD2. Specimen: naive CD4+ T cells sorted from blood. Sample subset: CD45RA+ positively selected. This clonotype was sampled from a woman in her twenties or thirties in good health. CDR3 region: CASSLGLASYNEQFF. CDR3 DNA: TGTGCCAGTAGTTTAGGACTAGCTAGCTACAATGAGCAGTTCTTC.